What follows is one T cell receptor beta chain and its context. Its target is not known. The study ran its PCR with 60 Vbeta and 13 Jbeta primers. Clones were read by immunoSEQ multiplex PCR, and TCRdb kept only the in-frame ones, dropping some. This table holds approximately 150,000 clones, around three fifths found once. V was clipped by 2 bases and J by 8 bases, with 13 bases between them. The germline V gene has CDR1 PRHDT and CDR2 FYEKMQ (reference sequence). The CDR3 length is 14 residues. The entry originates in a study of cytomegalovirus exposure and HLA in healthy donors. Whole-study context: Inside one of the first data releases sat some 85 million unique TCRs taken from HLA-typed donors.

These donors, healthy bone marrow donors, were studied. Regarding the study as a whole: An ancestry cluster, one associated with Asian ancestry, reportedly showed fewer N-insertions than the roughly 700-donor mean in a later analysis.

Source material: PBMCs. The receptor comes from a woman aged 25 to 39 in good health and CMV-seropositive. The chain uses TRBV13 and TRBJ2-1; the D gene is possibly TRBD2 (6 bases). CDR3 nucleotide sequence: TGTGCCAGCAGCTTACGCGGGATTGGAGATGAGCAGTTCTTC. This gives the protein CASSLRGIGDEQFF.